This T cell receptor beta chain was sequenced for a study of cytomegalovirus exposure and HLA in healthy donors (dated by TCRdb to about 2017). Broadly, across the study: An earlier analysis of roughly 500 of the donors reported 276 Gb of sequence data and 120 million or so unique TCR beta sequences from some 180 million T cells. Roughly 300 gigabases of sequencing data and 70 million to 100 million unique TCR sequences made up an early release that covered under 750 HLA-typed donors. Among the roughly 390 genotyped donors, around 81% belonged to the genetic ancestry cluster associated with self-reported Caucasian donors. The study aimed to test whether signatures of past pathogen exposure could be identified by cataloging public T cell receptors. The study profiled the T cell repertoires of hundreds of subjects by immunosequencing and related them to cytomegalovirus serostatus. Along with the roughly 710-subject first cohort, a separate validation cohort of roughly 110 different subjects was used. To predict cytomegalovirus infection status, the study brought together high-throughput TCR immunosequencing, statistical association of individual TCRs with disease status, and machine learning. A later analysis re-examined previously published TCR beta repertoires from hundreds of donors and added high-resolution HLA genotyping to investigate patterns of TCR occurrence. Rather than drawing on any new phenotypic data, the later analysis identified candidate immune exposures from TCR beta sequences and the way those sequences occurred across donors. To decide whether each TCR beta V gene segment behaved as functional or pseudogenic, an earlier analysis of some 580 of the donors relied on high-throughput TCR beta sequencing. Donor age, sex, ethnicity and CMV serostatus were compiled together with the repertoire data. In a later genetic analysis, genome-wide SNP genotypes for about 65% of the roughly 700 donors were used, and that subset was treated as a discovery cohort. Every discovery cohort repertoire had been produced on one sequencing platform. Both class I and class II loci were covered by HLA typing, at four-digit resolution. Typing coverage differed by locus: A, B, C, DRB1 and DQB1 were typed in roughly 620-630 donors, DQA1 in approximately 520, DPA1 in roughly 590, and DPB1 in 400 to 480. A few DR-DQ haplotypes were treated as single units for association and clustering because of strong linkage in the cohort. On average, roughly 200,000 unique TCR beta nucleotide sequences were sequenced per donor among some 430 genotyped donors of the cohort, with 15% to 20% of those sequences being non-productive.

Remarks on this clone: No cognate antigen has been identified for it. No base quality values were provided; no much bigger clone lies one nucleotide off.

Libraries were constructed by the immunoSEQ multiplex PCR assay. A mixture of 60 forward primers for TCR Vbeta segments and 13 reverse primers for TCR Jbeta segments was used in the multiplex PCR. Amplification of the CDR3 region of rearranged TCR beta genes was performed with a multiplex PCR assay on genomic DNA. The Illumina HiSeq System was used to sequence the amplified TCR beta libraries as 87-base-pair reads. On the study's bioinformatics: A later analysis counted approximately 84 million unique TCR beta chains across the 666 repertoires, and some 11 million of these chains were shared by at least two donors. To remove PCR and sequencing errors, raw reads were error-corrected and collapsed into unique sequences using a nearest-neighbor algorithm that merged closely related sequences. V, D and J gene segments were assigned by aligning CDR3 sequences to IMGT reference sequences. Each retained sequence needed at least a six-nucleotide match to both a V gene segment and a J gene segment. Rearrangements were classified as productive when the CDR3 lacked stop codons and remained in frame with V and J, and all other rearrangements were classified as non-productive. Following IMGT convention, CDR3 was defined as the stretch from the second conserved V-encoded cysteine to the conserved J-encoded phenylalanine. The earlier analysis of 587 of the donors excluded sequences that lacked an unambiguous match to a single V gene segment. An earlier analysis of a few hundred of the donors classified V segments as functional when productive rearrangements were above 56.7% and as segregating when the standard deviation between donors was above 5%. To diagnose cytomegalovirus status from the catalog of TCR beta chain sequences, a statistical classification framework was built. In a later analysis, TCR nucleotide sequences were compared against IMGT/GENE-DB human TR gene sequences so that V and J genes could be assigned. Using the TCRdist pipeline, a later analysis assigned CDR3 sequences along with most-parsimonious VDJ recombination scenarios. In a later analysis, each TCR beta chain was defined by its CDR3 amino acid sequence together with its V-gene family, and reads without a unique V-gene family were excluded. A later analysis removed roughly 590 highly shared, low-generation-probability nucleotide sequences to deal with suspected cross-contamination and a sequencing artifact. In a later analysis, a clonal expansion index was calculated for each public chain from normalized within-repertoire ranks of inferred template counts. A later analysis computed generation probabilities with a VDJ recombination model fitted to out-of-frame rearrangements, and checked the results against IGoR. In a later analysis, hypergeometric tests were used to score TCR-TCR, TCR-HLA and TCR-CMV co-occurrence, with a repertoire-size bias correction applied to TCR pairs. To estimate false discovery rates, a later analysis permuted the HLA or CMV assignments 20 times. In a later analysis, co-occurring TCRs were grouped with DBSCAN, and TCRdist sequence similarity was added when clustering was performed within HLA-allele-positive subsets. Co-occurrence clustering excluded repertoires with fewer than 30,000 or more than 120,000 public chains, plus five with anomalous nucleotide sharing. The clones in this table, taken by TCRdb from immuneACCESS, are in-frame only. Not every clone is retained; where verified, under half of the shortfall comes from an unresolved V gene, and the cause of the rest is unknown. That table gives V, J and clone size, and the DNA gave D and trimming. The sample table lists some 140,000 clones, 80% of them with a count of one. The top ten constitute roughly 5.5% of the sample.

The cohort was made up of roughly 670 healthy bone marrow donors. All cohort members were sampled while nominally healthy, although unrecorded immune exposures were likely present. The donor tested CMV seropositive, placing the donor among the 250 to 350 seropositive members of the cohort. A peripheral blood sample was provided by each donor, and peripheral blood mononuclear cells were used for TCR beta sequencing. The Qiagen DNeasy Blood Extraction Kit was used to extract genomic DNA from the blood cell samples. What the study reported, not specific to this receptor: According to a later genetic analysis, donors in an Asian-associated ancestry cluster had fewer N-insertions in productive TCRs than the roughly 700-donor mean. For the cohort, immune exposure information was limited to CMV serostatus. Most TCR sequences were observed very rarely across donors, whereas some public TCRs were present in many individuals. Roughly 15 rarely observed V segments, including chromosome 9 orphons, were excluded from the earlier analysis of some 590 of the donors because counts were too low. V-gene and J-gene trimming of TCR beta chains was associated with a missense DCLRE1C variant in a later genetic analysis, and the association was replicated in an independent cohort. Linkage disequilibrium might explain the correlated functional status among segregating V segments, but an unknown experimental factor could not be excluded. In both the original and validation cohorts, the classifier was reported to diagnose cytomegalovirus status with high specificity and sensitivity. The study gave a list of roughly 150 TCR beta chains associated with cytomegalovirus. According to a later analysis, most CMV-associated TCR beta chains appeared to be HLA-restricted, and the HLA associations seemed to be driven largely by CMV exposure. Only TCR beta chains were sequenced in this cohort, and the absence of alpha or paired-chain data limited detectable features. The 87-base-pair reads could not distinguish some IMGT-functional V segments, including TRBV6-2 and TRBV6-3, so those segments were excluded. Several of the top co-occurrence clusters appeared to be linked to parvovirus B19, influenza, CMV and Epstein-Barr virus, according to a later analysis. The authors suggested that the approach could potentially be generalized to other disease states and immunological phenotypes. According to a later analysis, TCR association rates differed among HLA loci, with DRB1 alleles showing the most associated TCRs and HLA-C alleles showing the fewest. A few of the identified cytomegalovirus-associated TCR beta chains were confirmed in vitro to be specific for cytomegalovirus antigens. A cluster of highly shared sequence variants was judged likely to be a technical artifact of the sequencing pipeline. In an earlier analysis of some 550 of the donors, most TCR beta V segments were observed in productive rearrangements about 90% or about 30% of the time, broadly matching IMGT annotations. Specific HLA alleles were associated with 15,000 to 20,000 TCR beta sequences at a false discovery rate of 0.05 in a later analysis. HLA typing was unavailable for some donors at each locus, so association tests used only the typed subset. Assigning TCR associations to individual alleles was difficult when HLA alleles, especially DR and DQ, strongly co-occurred. A further reported finding was that TCR beta sequences accurately predicted the HLA-A and HLA-B alleles for most subjects in the first cohort. The presence/absence analyses assumed that sequencing depth was roughly uniform across donors, and that assumption may not be true. A later analysis found that HLA-associated TCR beta chains were more clonally expanded and had lower generation probabilities than equally common non-associated chains.

From its cysteine to its phenylalanine, the CDR3 spans 15 amino acids. CDR3 DNA is the only sequence kept; it has 45 bases, read in frame from the first base. Here V drops 7 bases and J drops 6 bases, and the junction holds 13 bases not matched to any gene. CDR1 and CDR2 (MDHEN, SYDVKM) derive from the germline V gene. The receptor comes from a woman in her 40s in good health and CMV-seropositive. The sequenced sample was PBMCs. The chain employs TRBV28 and TRBJ2-5; 8 bases in the middle match TRBD2. At the DNA level, the sequence is TGTGCCAGCAACATGGGTAGCGGGATGGAGAAGACCCAGTACTTC. Its amino acids are CASNMGSGMEKTQYF. When the CDR3 is completed using the reference TRBV28 and TRBJ2-5 genes on either side, the full variable domain is DVKVTQSSRYLVKRTGEKVFLECVQDMDHENMFWYRQDPGLGLRLIYFSYDVKMKEKGDIPEGYSVSREKKERFSLILESASTNQTSMYLCASNMGSGMEKTQYFGPGTRLLVL.